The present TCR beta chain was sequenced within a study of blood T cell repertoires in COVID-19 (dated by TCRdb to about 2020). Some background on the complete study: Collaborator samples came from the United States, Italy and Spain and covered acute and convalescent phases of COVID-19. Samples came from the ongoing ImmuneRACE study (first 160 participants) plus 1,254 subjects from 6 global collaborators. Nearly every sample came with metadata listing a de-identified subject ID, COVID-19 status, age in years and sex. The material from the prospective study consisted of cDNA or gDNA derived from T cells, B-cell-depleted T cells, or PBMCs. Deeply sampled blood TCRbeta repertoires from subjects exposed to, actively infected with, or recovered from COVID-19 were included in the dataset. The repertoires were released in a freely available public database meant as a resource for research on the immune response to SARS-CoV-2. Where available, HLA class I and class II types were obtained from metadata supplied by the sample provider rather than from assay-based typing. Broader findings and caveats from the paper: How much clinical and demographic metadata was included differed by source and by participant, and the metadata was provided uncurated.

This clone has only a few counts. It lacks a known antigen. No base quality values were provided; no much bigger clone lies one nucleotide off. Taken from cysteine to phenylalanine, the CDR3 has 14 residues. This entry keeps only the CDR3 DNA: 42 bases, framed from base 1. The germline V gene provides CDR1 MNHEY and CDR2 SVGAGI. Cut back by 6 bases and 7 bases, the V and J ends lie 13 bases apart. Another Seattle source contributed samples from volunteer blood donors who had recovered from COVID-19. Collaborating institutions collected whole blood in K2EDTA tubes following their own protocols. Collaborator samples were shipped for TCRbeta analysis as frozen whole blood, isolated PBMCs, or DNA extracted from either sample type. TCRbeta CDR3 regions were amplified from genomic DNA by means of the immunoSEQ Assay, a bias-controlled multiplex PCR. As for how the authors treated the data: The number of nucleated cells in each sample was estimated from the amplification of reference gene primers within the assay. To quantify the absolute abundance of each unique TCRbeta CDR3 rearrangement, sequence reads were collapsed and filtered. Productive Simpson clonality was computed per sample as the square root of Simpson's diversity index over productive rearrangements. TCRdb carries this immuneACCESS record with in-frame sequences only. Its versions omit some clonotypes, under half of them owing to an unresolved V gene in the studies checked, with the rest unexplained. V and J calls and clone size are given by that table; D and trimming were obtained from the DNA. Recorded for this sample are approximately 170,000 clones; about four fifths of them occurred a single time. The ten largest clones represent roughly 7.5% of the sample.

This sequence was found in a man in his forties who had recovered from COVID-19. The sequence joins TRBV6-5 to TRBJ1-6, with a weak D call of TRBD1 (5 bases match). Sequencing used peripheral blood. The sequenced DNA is TGTGCCAGCAGGCCCAGGGTTCCCAATTCACCCCTCCACTTT. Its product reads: CASRPRVPNSPLHF.